This TCR beta chain comes out of a study of neurological immune-mediated disorders. Overall study findings and caveats: No expanded-clone CDR3 amino acid sequence recurred across subjects, suggesting private TCR-beta repertoires. Among 34 multiple sclerosis patients, 18 had repertoires that phylogenetic grouping placed in one related-CDR3 cluster, a possible signature.

Germline V CDR1 and CDR2: KGHSH, LQKENI. V lost 3 bases and J lost 4; bases outside the gene matches: 9. CDR3 length: 15 amino acids. The cDNA was generated by 5'RACE with 10-nucleotide random UMIs. TCRdb processed the 5' RACE reads anew with MiXCR; each CDR3 protein has one entry. The sample records about 81,000 distinct CDR3 sequences, 3.5% to 4.5% being singletons. This clonotype occurred many times. Its antigen is not identified. This sample's time point: longitudinal time-point 3. This clonotype originated in a woman aged 55 to 70 with multiple sclerosis. The V call is TRBV18, the J call TRBJ2-7, with 7 bases identical to TRBD2. Input material: PBMCs. The CDR3 loop is CASSPLGGKGYEQYF. CDR3 in DNA: TGTGCCAGCTCACCGCTCGGGGGGAAGGGTTACGAGCAGTACTTC. Full variable domain (rest looked up from reference TRBV18 and TRBJ2-7): NAGVMQNPRHLVRRRGQEARLRCSPMKGHSHVYWYRQLPEEGLKFMVYLQKENIIDESGMPKERFSAEFPKEGPSILRIQQVVRGDSAAYFCASSPLGGKGYEQYFGPGTRLTVT.